The text below deals with one TCR beta chain. Its specificity is not known. Assay: immunoSEQ multiplex PCR; the TCRdb copy retains only in-frame clones and omits some. Among about 71,000 clones listed, approximately 93% were seen once. The data derive from a study of cytomegalovirus exposure and HLA in healthy donors. Germline CDR1 is SGHRS and CDR2 is YFSETQ. Trimming pared 0 bases from V and 4 bases from J, leaving 23 bases between. The CDR3 covers 18 residues. Study-level points and caveats: Reportedly, diagnosis of cytomegalovirus status by the classifier showed high specificity and sensitivity.

The TCR was taken from a man aged 18 to 30 in good health and CMV-seropositive. The chain links TRBV5-1 to TRBJ2-7, with a possible D match to TRBD1 (6 bases). The sequencing sample was made of PBMCs. DNA of the CDR3: TGCGCCAGCAGCTTGGGTCTTGATTGGCAGGGGAAGTTTTACGAGCAGTACTTC. Protein: CASSLGLDWQGKFYEQYF.